Given below is one T cell receptor beta chain in context. Its antigen remains unidentified. No quality values exist for individual bases; no much larger clone is one base distant. Library generation was performed with the immunoSEQ multiplex PCR assay. TCRdb re-hosts the immuneACCESS table, in-frame sequences only. Its copies lack some clones; in the studies checked, an unresolved V gene accounts for under half of them, and the cause for the rest is not known. This sample comprises roughly 30,000 clones, 77% of them detected only once. Clones ranked in the top ten supply less than 25% of the sample. V loses 5 bases, J loses 8 bases, and the germline ends lie 16 bases apart. The germline V gene encodes CDR1 SQVTM and CDR2 ANQGSEA. Spanning cysteine to phenylalanine, the CDR3 consists of 13 amino acids. The only DNA kept is the CDR3, 39 bases in frame from the first base. These data belong to a study of radiotherapy plus CTLA-4 blockade in lung cancer (dated by TCRdb to the late 2010s). Turning to the overall study: Among the enrolled patients, roughly 17% had an objective response, and 31% reached disease control. General findings and caveats noted by the study authors: The strongest predictors of response were reported to be early dynamic shifts in blood T cell clones along with a rise in serum interferon-beta following radiation. After treatment with radiotherapy and ipilimumab, TCR clones that originated in tumors expanded in peripheral blood.

The study tested focal radiation therapy combined with CTLA-4 blockade (ipilimumab) in patients with chemo-refractory metastatic non-small-cell lung cancer. This TCR came from a human donor with non-small cell lung cancer that progressed on radiotherapy plus ipilimumab. Material: peripheral blood, obtained from a patient treated with radiotherapy plus ipilimumab. The sequence joins TRBV29-1 to TRBJ2-4; TRBD1 could be the D gene, as 5 bases match. The nucleotide sequence reads TGCAGCGTTCTCGGGTTGGAAGGGGACATTCAGTACTTC. This is translated as CSVLGLEGDIQYF.